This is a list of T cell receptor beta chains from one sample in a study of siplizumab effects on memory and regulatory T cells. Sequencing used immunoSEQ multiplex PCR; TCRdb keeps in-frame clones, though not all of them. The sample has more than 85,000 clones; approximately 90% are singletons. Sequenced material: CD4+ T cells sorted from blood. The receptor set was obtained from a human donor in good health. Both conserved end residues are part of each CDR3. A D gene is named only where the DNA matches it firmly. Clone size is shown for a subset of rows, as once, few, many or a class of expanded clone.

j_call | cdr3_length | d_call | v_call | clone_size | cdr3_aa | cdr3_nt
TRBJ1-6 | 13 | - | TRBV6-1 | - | CASSEVPNSPLHF | TGTGCCAGCAGTGAAGTCCCCAATTCACCCCTCCACTTT
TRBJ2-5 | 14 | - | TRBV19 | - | CASSKRTEQETQYF | TGTGCCAGTAGTAAAAGGACAGAACAAGAGACCCAGTACTTC
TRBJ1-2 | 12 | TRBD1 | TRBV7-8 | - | CASSSNRGTPTF | TGTGCCAGCAGCTCAAACAGGGGGACCCCAACCTTC
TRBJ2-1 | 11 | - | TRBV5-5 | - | CASSPYNEQFF | TGTGCCAGCAGCCCATACAATGAGCAGTTCTTC
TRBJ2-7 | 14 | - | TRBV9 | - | CASSVGRRGPEQYF | TGTGCCAGCAGCGTAGGCCGGAGGGGGCCAGAGCAGTACTTC
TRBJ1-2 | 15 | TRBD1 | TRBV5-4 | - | CASSIPGTGVYGYTF | TGTGCCAGCAGTATTCCTGGGACAGGGGTATATGGCTACACCTTC
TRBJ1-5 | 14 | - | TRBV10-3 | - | CAISDIGGRQPQHF | TGTGCCATCAGTGATATTGGGGGTCGACAGCCCCAGCATTTT
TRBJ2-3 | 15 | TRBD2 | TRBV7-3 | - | CASSFSSGSGYTQYF | TGTGCCAGCAGCTTCTCCAGCGGGAGTGGGTATACGCAGTATTTT
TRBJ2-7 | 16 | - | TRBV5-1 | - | CASSLAGDPSSYEQYF | TGCGCCAGCAGCTTGGCAGGGGACCCGAGCTCCTACGAGCAGTACTTC
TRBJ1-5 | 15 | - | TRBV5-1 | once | CASSLEGPGNQPQHF | TGCGCCAGCAGCTTGGAGGGGCCAGGCAATCAGCCCCAGCATTTT
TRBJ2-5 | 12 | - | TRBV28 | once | CASSPPFLEQYF | TGTGCCAGCAGTCCACCTTTCCTTGAGCAGTACTTC
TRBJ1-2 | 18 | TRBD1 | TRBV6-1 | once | CASSAFVDRGYSNYGYTF | TGTGCCAGCAGTGCTTTTGTTGACAGGGGATATTCAAACTATGGCTACACCTTC
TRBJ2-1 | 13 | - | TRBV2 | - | CASEFGVYNEQFF | TGTGCCAGCGAGTTTGGCGTATACAATGAGCAGTTCTTC
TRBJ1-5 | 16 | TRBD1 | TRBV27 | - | CASSLSGRGRRQPQHF | TGTGCCAGCAGTTTATCGGGCAGGGGGCGGCGGCAGCCCCAGCATTTT
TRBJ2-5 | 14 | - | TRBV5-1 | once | CASSLTGARETQYF | TGCGCCAGCAGCTTGACTGGGGCCCGAGAGACCCAGTACTTC
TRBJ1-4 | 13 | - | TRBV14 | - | CASSQDQFGKLFF | TGTGCCAGCAGCCAAGATCAGTTTGGGAAACTGTTTTTT
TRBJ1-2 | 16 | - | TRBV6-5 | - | CASSYSFPGTDGGYTF | TGTGCCAGCAGTTACTCGTTCCCGGGAACCGACGGGGGCTACACCTTC
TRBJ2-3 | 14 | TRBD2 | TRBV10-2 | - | CASRLAGGPDTQYF | TGCGCCAGCCGTCTAGCGGGAGGGCCTGATACGCAGTATTTT
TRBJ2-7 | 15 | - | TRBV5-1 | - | CASSSYPGQPYEQYF | TGCGCCAGCAGCTCTTACCCGGGCCAACCCTACGAGCAGTACTTC
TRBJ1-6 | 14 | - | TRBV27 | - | CASSFVGETSPLHF | TGTGCCAGCAGTTTTGTGGGGGAGACCTCACCCCTCCACTTT
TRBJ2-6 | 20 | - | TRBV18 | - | CASSPHLGSQGGPGANVLTF | TGTGCCAGCTCACCACACCTGGGTAGCCAGGGCGGACCTGGGGCCAACGTCCTGACTTTC
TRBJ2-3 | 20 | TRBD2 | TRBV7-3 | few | CASSPVGRRERPTSTDTQYF | TGTGCCAGCAGCCCAGTGGGGAGGCGGGAGCGACCGACTAGCACAGATACGCAGTATTTT
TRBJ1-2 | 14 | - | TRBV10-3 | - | CAISVGGFDYGYTF | TGTGCCATCAGTGTTGGGGGGTTCGACTATGGCTACACCTTC
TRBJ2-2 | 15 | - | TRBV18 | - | CASSNLRGDTGELFF | TGTGCCAGCTCAAATTTGAGGGGCGACACCGGGGAGCTGTTTTTT
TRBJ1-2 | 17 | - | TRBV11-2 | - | CASSLGQIYPRDYGYTF | TGTGCCAGCAGCTTAGGACAGATTTACCCTAGGGACTATGGCTACACCTTC
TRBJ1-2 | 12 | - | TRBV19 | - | CASSIGGFGYTF | TGTGCCAGTAGTATTGGTGGATTCGGCTACACCTTC
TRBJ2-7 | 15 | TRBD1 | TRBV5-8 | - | CASGLRGDRVYEQYF | TGTGCCAGCGGGCTACGTGGGGACAGGGTATACGAGCAGTACTTC
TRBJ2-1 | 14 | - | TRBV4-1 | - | CASSRDGGWNEQFF | TGCGCCAGCAGCCGGGATGGGGGTTGGAATGAGCAGTTCTTC
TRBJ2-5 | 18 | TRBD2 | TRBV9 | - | CASSPGRGDWRAEETQYF | TGTGCCAGCAGCCCGGGGCGGGGGGACTGGAGGGCCGAGGAGACCCAGTACTTC
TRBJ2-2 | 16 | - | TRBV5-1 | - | CASSLAGGANTGELFF | TGCGCCAGCAGCTTGGCCGGGGGAGCGAACACCGGGGAGCTGTTTTTT
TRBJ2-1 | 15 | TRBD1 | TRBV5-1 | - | CASSLGQGVIISEFF | TGCGCCAGCAGCTTGGGACAGGGGGTGATAATATCGGAGTTCTTC
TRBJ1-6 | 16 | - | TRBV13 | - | CASSSVTGSYNSPLHF | TGTGCCAGCAGCTCCGTCACGGGCTCCTATAATTCACCCCTCCACTTT
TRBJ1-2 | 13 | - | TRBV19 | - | CASTKPGNYGYTF | TGTGCCAGTACCAAACCGGGGAACTATGGCTACACCTTC
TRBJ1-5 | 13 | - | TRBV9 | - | CASSVAERQPQHF | TGTGCCAGCAGCGTAGCTGAGCGGCAGCCCCAGCATTTT
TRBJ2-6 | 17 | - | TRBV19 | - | CASSSPGRPSGANVLTF | TGTGCCAGTAGCTCGCCGGGACGGCCCTCTGGGGCCAACGTCCTGACTTTC
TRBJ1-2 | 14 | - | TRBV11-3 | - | CASSDGGRNGGYTF | TGTGCCAGCAGCGACGGGGGTCGGAATGGTGGCTACACCTTC
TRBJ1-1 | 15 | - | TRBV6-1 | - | CASSEAVTVRVGAFF | TGTGCCAGCAGTGAAGCAGTGACAGTCCGCGTCGGAGCTTTCTTT
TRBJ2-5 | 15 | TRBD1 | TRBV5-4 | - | CASSPDSGTGNTQYF | TGTGCCAGCAGTCCTGATTCCGGGACAGGGAATACCCAGTACTTC
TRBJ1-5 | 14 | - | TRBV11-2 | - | CASSLGQSNQPQHF | TGTGCCAGCAGCTTAGGACAGTCCAATCAGCCCCAGCATTTT
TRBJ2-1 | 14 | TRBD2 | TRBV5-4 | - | CASSFGLAGNEQFF | TGTGCCAGCAGCTTCGGACTAGCGGGGAATGAGCAGTTCTTC
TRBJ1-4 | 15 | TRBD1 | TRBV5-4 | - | CASSFRGQGYEKLFF | TGTGCCAGCAGCTTTCGTGGACAGGGTTATGAAAAACTGTTTTTT
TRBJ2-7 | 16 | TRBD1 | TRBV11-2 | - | CASSAGQADQQDEQYF | TGTGCCAGCAGCGCTGGACAGGCGGACCAACAGGACGAGCAGTACTTC
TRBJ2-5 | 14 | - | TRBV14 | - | CASSQDLVQETQYF | TGTGCCAGCAGCCAAGATTTGGTTCAAGAGACCCAGTACTTC
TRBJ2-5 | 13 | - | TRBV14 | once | CASSQYSTVTQYF | TGTGCCAGCAGCCAATACAGTACTGTGACCCAGTACTTC